Listed below are T cell receptor beta chains from one sample, sequenced in a study of glioma-infiltrating T cells. Each CDR3 protein gets one entry after TCRdb re-called the multiplex PCR reads with MiXCR. The sample includes about 400,000 distinct CDR3 sequences, 35% to 45% seen only once; the top ten take about 12%. The sequencing sample was made of glioma tissue, nonneoplastic brain tissue, or PBMCs (not recorded which). These receptors all stem from a human donor with low-grade glioma or glioblastoma, undergoing nonglioma brain surgery, or in good health (not recorded which). Both conserved end residues are part of each CDR3. The order of the fields is D gene, J gene, clone size, V gene, CDR3 protein, CDR3 DNA. A D gene is named only where the DNA matches it firmly. Clone size is stated in some rows and not others, as once, few, many or a class when expanded.

TRBD2 TRBJ2-5 many TRBV7-2 CASSPTRLAGAGGTQYF TGTGCCAGCAGCCCCACTCGACTAGCGGGGGCCGGTGGGACCCAGTACTTC
TRBD2 TRBJ2-1 many TRBV6-6 CASSYSEAGALYNEQFF TGTGCCAGCAGTTACTCAGAGGCGGGAGCCCTCTACAATGAGCAGTTCTTC
NA TRBJ1-2 NA TRBV7-9 CASSSSRGSNYGYTF TGTGCCAGCAGCTCCTCCCGCGGCAGCAACTATGGCTACACCTTC
TRBD1 TRBJ2-1 once TRBV7-6 CASSILVGQGYNEQFF TGTGCCAGCAGTATTCTCGTGGGACAGGGGTACAATGAGCAGTTCTTC
NA TRBJ2-3 few TRBV6-5 CASSYSLREVTDTQYF TGTGCCAGCAGTTATTCGTTGAGGGAAGTCACAGATACGCAGTATTTT
NA TRBJ2-1 NA TRBV20-1 CSASGTYLYNEQFF TGCAGTGCTAGTGGGACGTACCTTTACAATGAGCAGTTCTTC
TRBD1 TRBJ2-1 few TRBV20-1 CSASEGQGRNEQFF TGCAGTGCTAGTGAGGGACAGGGGCGAAATGAGCAGTTCTTC
NA TRBJ1-2 few TRBV7-9 CASSLFRGPLGGYTF TGTGCCAGCAGCTTGTTTCGGGGCCCATTGGGTGGCTACACCTTC
NA TRBJ1-2 NA TRBV4-3 CASSQLGQSYGYTF TGCGCCAGCAGCCAACTTGGACAGAGTTATGGCTACACCTTC
NA TRBJ1-5 many TRBV6-1 CASSRRGDDQPQHF TGTGCCAGCAGCCGCAGAGGGGATGATCAGCCCCAGCATTTT
NA TRBJ2-3 NA TRBV7-3 CASSPLGAGSSTDTQYF TGTGCCAGCAGCCCGCTCGGGGCTGGAAGTAGCACAGATACGCAGTATTTT
TRBD2 TRBJ2-5 NA TRBV15 CATSKYWTSGSAETQYF TGTGCCACCAGCAAATACTGGACTAGCGGGAGCGCCGAGACCCAGTACTTC
NA TRBJ2-2 NA TRBV5-1 CASSLDGRAPGELFF TGCGCCAGCAGCTTGGATGGCCGGGCGCCCGGGGAGCTGTTTTTT
NA TRBJ2-1 NA TRBV27 CASSPFDSSSYNEQFF TGTGCCAGCAGTCCCTTTGACAGTAGCTCCTACAATGAGCAGTTCTTC
NA TRBJ1-2 many TRBV20-1 CSVPGLFNYGYTF TGCAGTGTCCCGGGGTTATTTAACTATGGCTACACCTTC
TRBD2 TRBJ2-7 many TRBV6-5 CASSFSSGTYEQYF TGTGCCAGCAGTTTCTCTAGCGGGACCTACGAGCAGTACTTC
NA TRBJ1-1 NA TRBV18 CASSPGADTEAFF TGTGCCAGCTCCCCTGGTGCGGACACTGAAGCTTTCTTT
NA TRBJ2-7 NA TRBV28 CASGPPHEQYF TGTGCCAGCGGGCCTCCACACGAGCAGTACTTC
NA TRBJ2-7 NA TRBV27 CASSPAGLTSYEQYF TGTGCCAGCAGCCCGGCGGGCCTAACCTCCTACGAGCAGTACTTC
NA TRBJ1-5 NA TRBV19 CASSIREPQHF TGTGCCAGTAGTATCAGGGAGCCCCAGCATTTT
NA TRBJ2-1 few TRBV4-3 CASSQLLGIYNEQFF TGCGCCAGCAGCCAATTGCTGGGAATCTACAATGAGCAGTTCTTC
NA TRBJ2-7 NA TRBV20-1 CSARDRLVSSYAQYF TGCAGTGCTAGAGATCGTCTAGTCTCATCCTACGCGCAGTACTTC
NA TRBJ1-1 many TRBV20-1 CSARNRVGNTEAFF TGCAGTGCCAGAAACAGGGTGGGGAACACTGAAGCTTTCTTT
NA TRBJ2-1 many TRBV20-1 CSARDRRDPRTYNEQFF TGCAGTGCTAGAGATCGAAGGGATCCGAGAACCTACAATGAGCAGTTCTTC
TRBD2 TRBJ2-7 NA TRBV28 CASRAGTSYEQYF TGTGCCAGCAGGGCCGGGACTAGCTACGAGCAGTACTTC
NA TRBJ2-2 NA TRBV6-6 CASSYSITGDLSAGELFF TGTGCCAGCAGTTACTCAATCACAGGGGACTTAAGTGCCGGGGAGCTGTTTTTT
NA TRBJ2-3 NA TRBV7-2 CASSSRDPKDTQYF TGTGCCAGCAGCTCCCGGGACCCGAAAGATACGCAGTATTTT
NA TRBJ2-1 NA TRBV27 CASSPTSPLGTGYNEQFF TGTGCCAGCAGTCCCACCTCCCCACTCGGGACGGGTTACAATGAGCAGTTCTTC
NA TRBJ1-4 NA TRBV7-9 CASRRQGATNEKLFF TGTGCCAGCAGAAGGCAGGGCGCAACTAATGAAAAACTGTTTTTT
NA TRBJ1-5 many TRBV24-1 CATSDRDHSYNQPQHF TGTGCCACCAGTGACCGGGACCATAGCTACAATCAGCCCCAGCATTTT
TRBD1 TRBJ2-7 NA TRBV7-2 CASTSVTGSSEQYF TGTGCCAGCACCTCAGTGACAGGGAGTTCCGAGCAGTACTTC
NA TRBJ2-3 many TRBV4-1 CASSGHPGEVDTQYF TGCGCCAGCAGCGGACACCCCGGGGAGGTAGATACGCAGTATTTT
TRBD1 TRBJ1-2 many TRBV19 CASSKQGIYGYTF TGTGCCAGTAGTAAACAGGGGATTTATGGCTACACCTTC
TRBD2 TRBJ2-1 few TRBV12-3/TRBV12-4 CASSFAGGRNNEQFF TGTGCCAGCAGTTTCGCGGGAGGGCGTAACAATGAGCAGTTCTTC
NA TRBJ1-5 many TRBV20-1 CSARDSGKSSNQPQHF TGCAGTGCTAGAGATTCGGGGAAGAGTAGCAATCAGCCCCAGCATTTT
NA TRBJ1-2 few TRBV24-1 CATSDSGSANYGYTF TGTGCCACCAGTGATTCTGGCTCAGCTAACTATGGCTACACCTTC
NA TRBJ1-1 once TRBV5-1 CASSLFGGRGTEAFF TGCGCCAGCAGCTTGTTCGGGGGGCGCGGCACTGAAGCTTTCTTT
TRBD1 TRBJ1-2 few TRBV2 CASTGTATIYGYTF TGTGCCAGCACCGGGACAGCTACTATTTATGGCTACACCTTC
NA TRBJ2-4 NA TRBV7-2 CANSATRVGKNIQYF TGTGCCAACAGCGCAACAAGGGTCGGCAAAAACATTCAGTACTTC
NA TRBJ2-5 NA TRBV7-2 CASSLTSNGTQCF TGTGCCAGCAGCTTAACCTCTAACGGAACCCAGTGCTTC
NA TRBJ1-5 NA TRBV19 CASSIGSTVGQPQHF TGTGCCAGTAGTATAGGGTCCACAGTAGGGCAGCCCCAGCATTTT
NA TRBJ1-1 NA TRBV20-1 CSAQGGTAGHTEAFF TGCAGTGCCCAAGGAGGGACGGCAGGCCACACTGAAGCTTTCTTT
NA TRBJ1-2 NA TRBV5-1 CASSLDTDRRANYGYTF TGCGCCAGCAGCTTGGACACTGACAGACGAGCTAACTATGGCTACACCTTC
TRBD2 TRBJ2-3 few TRBV18 CASSLRRVDAGGTDTQYF TGTGCCAGCTCACTTCGAAGAGTAGATGCGGGAGGCACAGATACGCAGTATTTT
TRBD2 TRBJ2-2 NA TRBV5-1 CASSPLAVPNTGELFF TGCGCCAGCAGCCCACTAGCGGTTCCGAACACCGGGGAGCTGTTTTTT
NA TRBJ2-3 NA TRBV3-1 CASSKGLAQYF TGTGCCAGCAGCAAAGGACTGGCGCAGTATTTT
NA TRBJ2-5 NA TRBV6-2/TRBV6-3 CASSYLIKKPQNQETQYF TGTGCCAGCAGTTACTTGATAAAGAAACCCCAAAACCAAGAGACCCAGTACTTC
NA TRBJ2-7 NA TRBV4-1 CASSQIDSAYSYEQYF TGCGCCAGCAGCCAAATAGACTCAGCCTACTCCTACGAGCAGTACTTC
NA TRBJ2-1 NA TRBV28 CVSSVSFYNEQFF TGTGTTAGCAGTGTTTCCTTCTACAATGAGCAGTTCTTC
TRBD2 TRBJ2-7 many TRBV6-5 CASSYSQPSGYEQYF TGTGCCAGCAGTTACTCGCAGCCTAGCGGCTACGAGCAGTACTTC
NA TRBJ2-1 NA TRBV29-1 CSVDGLTANEQFF TGCAGCGTTGACGGGCTAACAGCCAATGAGCAGTTCTTC
NA TRBJ2-1 NA TRBV28 CASSHDRGEFF TGTGCCAGCAGCCACGATAGGGGGGAGTTCTTC
TRBD2 TRBJ2-5 few TRBV28 CATEELAGAVETQYF TGTGCCACCGAAGAACTAGCGGGAGCCGTCGAGACCCAGTACTTC
NA TRBJ1-1 NA TRBV4-1 CASSPGRVVVNTEAFF TGCGCCAGCAGCCCGGGGAGGGTGGTGGTGAACACTGAAGCTTTCTTT
TRBD1 TRBJ2-1 many TRBV25-1 CASRRQGYNEQFF TGTGCCAGCAGACGACAGGGGTACAATGAGCAGTTCTTC
TRBD2 TRBJ2-7 many TRBV28 CASSGGDWNYEQYF TGTGCCAGCAGCGGGGGGGATTGGAACTACGAGCAGTACTTC
NA TRBJ2-1 NA TRBV19 CASSMVRGYNEQFF TGTGCCAGTAGTATGGTACGAGGCTACAATGAGCAGTTCTTC
NA TRBJ2-5 few TRBV27 CASSFWQGPSETQYF TGTGCCAGCAGTTTTTGGCAGGGGCCGTCGGAGACCCAGTACTTC
NA TRBJ2-5 NA TRBV28 CASRLAVGLVQETQYF TGTGCCAGCAGGTTAGCTGTCGGACTCGTTCAAGAGACCCAGTACTTC